This T cell receptor beta chain was sequenced in a study of T and B cells in COVID-19 patients. Study-wide context: Of 20 active-infection patients, about 18 carried comorbidities linked to unfavorable COVID-19 outcome.

Multiplex PCR with BIOMED2 TRB-A/B primer pools amplified TRB rearrangements. TCRdb itself ran the multiplex PCR reads through MiXCR, one entry per CDR3 protein. The repertoire includes more than 13,000 distinct CDR3 sequences, under 35% of them detected once, and 6% to 7.5% sits in the top ten. From blood, roughly 220-550 ng of genomic DNA served as TRB template. The sample consisted of blood. The sequence derives from a human donor who had recovered from COVID-19.

The CDR3 region has the DNA TGTGCCAGCAGGGAAATCCGCCAGGGGCGGGAGACCCAGTACTTC. Residues: CASREIRQGRETQYF. The genes are TRBV5-5 and TRBJ2-5; D is possibly TRBD1 (6 bases). V dropped 5 bases and J dropped 5 bases, with 19 bases sitting between them. The germline gives CDR1 SGHKS, CDR2 YYEKEE (reference sequence). This CDR3 is built from 15 residues.